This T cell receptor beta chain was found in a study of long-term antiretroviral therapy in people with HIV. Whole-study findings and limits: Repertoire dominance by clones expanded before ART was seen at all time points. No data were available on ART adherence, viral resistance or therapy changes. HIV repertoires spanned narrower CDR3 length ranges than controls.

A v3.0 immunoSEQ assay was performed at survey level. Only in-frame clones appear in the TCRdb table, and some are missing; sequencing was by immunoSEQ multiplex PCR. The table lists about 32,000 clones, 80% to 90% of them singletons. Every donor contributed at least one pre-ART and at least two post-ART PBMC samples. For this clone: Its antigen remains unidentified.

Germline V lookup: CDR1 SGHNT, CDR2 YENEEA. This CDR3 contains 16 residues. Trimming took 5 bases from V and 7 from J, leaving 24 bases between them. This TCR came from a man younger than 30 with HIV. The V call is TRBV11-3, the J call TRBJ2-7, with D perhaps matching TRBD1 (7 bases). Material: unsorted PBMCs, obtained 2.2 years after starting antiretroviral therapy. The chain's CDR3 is CASSLQQGTSAGEQYF. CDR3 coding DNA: TGTGCCAGCAGCCTCCAACAGGGGACTTCGGCGGGGGAGCAGTACTTC.